This T cell receptor (beta chain) derives from a study of T-cell reconstitution after alpha-beta-depleted transplantation in children. The study's findings and limits: From surviving recipient T cells and thymic progenitors came the high day-60 TCRbeta diversity observed in some patients. At the one-year point after transplant, T-cell counts and TCRbeta diversity were found to come mostly from T cells that had been newly produced. Approximately two months post-transplant, alpha-beta T cells reportedly originated from several hundred expanded graft clones.

This clonotype was picked up many times. No antigen is known for it. A library of TCRbeta sequences, prepared with unique molecular identifiers, was generated. Each CDR3 protein gets one entry after TCRdb re-called the PCR reads with MiXCR. Seen here are more than 400,000 distinct CDR3 sequences, roughly two fifths observed once, and the top ten hold 27%. The germline V gene has CDR1 MNHEY and CDR2 SVGAGI. The CDR3 totals 16 residues. The V and J ends lost 6 bases and 1 base respectively, with 15 bases between them. The sequencing here drew on PBMCs, taken before TCRalphabeta/CD19-depleted stem cell transplant. The sequence was obtained from a girl aged 2-10 years with aplastic anemia, due to receive a stem cell transplant. This chain uses TRBV6-5 with TRBJ2-2, with D hard to call. Here the CDR3 DNA reads TGTGCCAGCAGACATAGATCGTACGAGAACACCGGGGAGCTGTTTTTT. This sequence encodes CASRHRSYENTGELFF.